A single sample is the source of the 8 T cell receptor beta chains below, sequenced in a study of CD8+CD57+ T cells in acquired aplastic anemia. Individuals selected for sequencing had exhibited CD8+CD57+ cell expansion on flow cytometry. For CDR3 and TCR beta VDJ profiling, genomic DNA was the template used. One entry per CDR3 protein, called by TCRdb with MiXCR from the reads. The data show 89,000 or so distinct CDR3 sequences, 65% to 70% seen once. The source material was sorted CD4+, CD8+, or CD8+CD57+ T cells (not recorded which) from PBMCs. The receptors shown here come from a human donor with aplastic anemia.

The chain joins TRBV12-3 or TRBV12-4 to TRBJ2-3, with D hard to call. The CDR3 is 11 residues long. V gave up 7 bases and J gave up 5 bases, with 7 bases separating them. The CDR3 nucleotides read TGTGCCAGCAACCTAGGAGATACGCAGTATTTT. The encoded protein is CASNLGDTQYF.

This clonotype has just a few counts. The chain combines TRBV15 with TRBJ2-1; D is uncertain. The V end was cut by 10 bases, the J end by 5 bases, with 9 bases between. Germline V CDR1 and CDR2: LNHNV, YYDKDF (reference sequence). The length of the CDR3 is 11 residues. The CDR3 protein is CASTQNNEQFF. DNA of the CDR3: TGTGCCAGCACCCAGAACAATGAGCAGTTCTTC.

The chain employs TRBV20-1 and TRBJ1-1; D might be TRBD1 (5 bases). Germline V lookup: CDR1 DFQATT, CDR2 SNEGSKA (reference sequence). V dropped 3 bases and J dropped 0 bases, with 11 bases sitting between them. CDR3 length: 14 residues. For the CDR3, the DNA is TGCAGTGCTAGGCCGGGACCCATGAACACTGAAGCTTTCTTT. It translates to CSARPGPMNTEAFF.

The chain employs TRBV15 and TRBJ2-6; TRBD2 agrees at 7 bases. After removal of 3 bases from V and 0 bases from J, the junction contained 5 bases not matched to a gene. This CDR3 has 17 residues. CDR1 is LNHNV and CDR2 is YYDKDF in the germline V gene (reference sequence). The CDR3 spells CATSSTGEGSGANVLTF. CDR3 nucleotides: TGTGCCACCAGCAGTACCGGGGAGGGCTCTGGGGCCAACGTCCTGACTTTC.

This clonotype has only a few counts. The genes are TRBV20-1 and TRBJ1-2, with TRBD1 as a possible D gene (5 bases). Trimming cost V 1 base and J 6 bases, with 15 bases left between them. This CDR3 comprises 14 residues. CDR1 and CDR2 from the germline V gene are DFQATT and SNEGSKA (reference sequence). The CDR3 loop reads CSARATGVGDGYTF. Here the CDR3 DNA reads TGCAGTGCTAGAGCAACAGGAGTGGGAGATGGCTACACCTTC.

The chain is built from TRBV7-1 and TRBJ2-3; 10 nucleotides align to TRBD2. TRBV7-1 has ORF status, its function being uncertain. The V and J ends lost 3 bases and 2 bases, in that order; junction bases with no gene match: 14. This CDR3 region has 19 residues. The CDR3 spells CASSSSVQRGGGDTDTQYF. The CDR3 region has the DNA TGTGCCAGCAGCTCTAGTGTCCAGCGGGGGGGCGGCGACACAGATACGCAGTATTTT.

CDR3 protein: CASRFRSQGGDTQYF. Written as DNA, the CDR3 is TGCGCCAGCAGGTTTCGGTCCCAGGGTGGGGATACGCAGTATTTT. The rearrangement links TRBV5-1 to TRBJ2-3; TRBD1 might be the D (5 bases). This CDR3 has 15 residues. Trimming took off 5 bases at V and 6 bases at J, with 19 bases between the two ends. The germline gives CDR1 SGHRS, CDR2 YFSETQ. The variable domain in full, with the rest retrieved from reference TRBV5-1 and TRBJ2-3, is KAGVTQTPRYLIKTRGQQVTLSCSPISGHRSVSWYQQTPGQGLQFLFEYFSETQRNKGNFPGRFSGRQFSNSRSEMNVSTLELGDSALYLCASRFRSQGGDTQYFGPGTRLTVL.

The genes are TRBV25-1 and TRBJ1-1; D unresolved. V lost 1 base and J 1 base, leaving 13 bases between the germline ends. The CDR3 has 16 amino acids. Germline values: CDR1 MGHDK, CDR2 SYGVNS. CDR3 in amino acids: CASSESTLGGNTEAFF. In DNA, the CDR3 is TGTGCCAGCAGTGAATCGACGCTCGGTGGGAACACTGAAGCTTTCTTT.